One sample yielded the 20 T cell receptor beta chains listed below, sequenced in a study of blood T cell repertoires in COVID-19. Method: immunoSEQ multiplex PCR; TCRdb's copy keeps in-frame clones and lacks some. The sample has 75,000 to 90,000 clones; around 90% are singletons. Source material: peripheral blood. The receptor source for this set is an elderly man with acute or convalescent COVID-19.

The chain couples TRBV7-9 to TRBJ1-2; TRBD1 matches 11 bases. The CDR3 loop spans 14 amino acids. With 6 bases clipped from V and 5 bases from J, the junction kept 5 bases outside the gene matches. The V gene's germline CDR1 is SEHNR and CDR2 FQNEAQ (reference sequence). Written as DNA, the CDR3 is TGTGCCAGCAGTCCGGACAGGGGGCAATATGGCTACACCTTC. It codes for CASSPDRGQYGYTF.

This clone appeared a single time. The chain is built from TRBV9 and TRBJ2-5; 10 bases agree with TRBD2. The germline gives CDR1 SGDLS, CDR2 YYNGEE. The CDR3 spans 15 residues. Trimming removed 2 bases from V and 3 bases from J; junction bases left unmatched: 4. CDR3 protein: CASSVPGLAEETQYF. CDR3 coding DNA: TGTGCCAGCAGCGTCCCCGGACTAGCGGAAGAGACCCAGTACTTC.

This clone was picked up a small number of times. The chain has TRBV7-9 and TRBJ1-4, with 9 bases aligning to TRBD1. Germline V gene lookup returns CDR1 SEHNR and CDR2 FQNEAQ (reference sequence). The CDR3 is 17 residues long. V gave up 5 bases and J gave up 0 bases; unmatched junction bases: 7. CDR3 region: CASSPNRGPTTNEKLFF. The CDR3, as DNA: TGTGCCAGCAGCCCCAACAGGGGGCCAACAACTAATGAAAAACTGTTTTTT.

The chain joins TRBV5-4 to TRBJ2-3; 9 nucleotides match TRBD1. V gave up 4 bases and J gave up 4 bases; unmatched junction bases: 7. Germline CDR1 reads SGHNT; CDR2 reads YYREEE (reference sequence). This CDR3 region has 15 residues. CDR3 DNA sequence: TGTGCCAGCAGCCCCGGACAGGGGAGGTCAGATACGCAGTATTTT. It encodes CASSPGQGRSDTQYF.

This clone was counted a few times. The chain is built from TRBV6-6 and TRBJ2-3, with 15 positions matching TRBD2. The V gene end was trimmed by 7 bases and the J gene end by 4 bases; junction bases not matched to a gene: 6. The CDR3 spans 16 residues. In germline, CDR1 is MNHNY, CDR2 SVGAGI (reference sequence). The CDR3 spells CASTRGLAGGSDTQYF. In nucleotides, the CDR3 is TGTGCCAGCACCCGGGGACTAGCGGGGGGTTCAGATACGCAGTATTTT.

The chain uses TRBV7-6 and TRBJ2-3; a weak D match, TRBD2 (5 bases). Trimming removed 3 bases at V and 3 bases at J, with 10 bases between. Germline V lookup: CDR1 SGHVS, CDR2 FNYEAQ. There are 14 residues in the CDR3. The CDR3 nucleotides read TGTGCCAGCAGCTTGCGGGTGTCAACAGATACGCAGTATTTT. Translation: CASSLRVSTDTQYF.

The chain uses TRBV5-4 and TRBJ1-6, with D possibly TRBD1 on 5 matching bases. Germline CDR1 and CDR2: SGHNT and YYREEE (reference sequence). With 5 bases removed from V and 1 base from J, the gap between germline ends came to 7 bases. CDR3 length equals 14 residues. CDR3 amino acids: CASSGGSYNSPLHF. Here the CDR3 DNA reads TGTGCCAGCAGTGGGGGGTCCTATAATTCACCCCTCCACTTT.

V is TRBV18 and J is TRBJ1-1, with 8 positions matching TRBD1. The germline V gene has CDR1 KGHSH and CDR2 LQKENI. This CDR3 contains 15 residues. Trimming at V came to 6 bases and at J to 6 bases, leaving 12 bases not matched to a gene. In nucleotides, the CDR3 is TGTGCCAGCTCGGGGCAGGGGGCATCGGGCTCTGAAGCTTTCTTT. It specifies CASSGQGASGSEAFF.

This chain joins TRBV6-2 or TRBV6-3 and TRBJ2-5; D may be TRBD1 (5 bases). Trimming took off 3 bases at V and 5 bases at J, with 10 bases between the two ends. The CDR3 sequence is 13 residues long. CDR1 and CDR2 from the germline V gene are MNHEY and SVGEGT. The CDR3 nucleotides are TGTGCCAGCAGTTATACAGGACGGGAGACCCAGTACTTC. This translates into CASSYTGRETQYF.

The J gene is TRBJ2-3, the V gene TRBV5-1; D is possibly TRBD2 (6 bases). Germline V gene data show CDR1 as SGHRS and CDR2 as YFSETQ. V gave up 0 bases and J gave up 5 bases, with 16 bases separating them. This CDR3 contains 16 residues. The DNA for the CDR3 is TGCGCCAGCAGCTTGGCCCCGGGACTGGAAGAAGATACGCAGTATTTT. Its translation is CASSLAPGLEEDTQYF.

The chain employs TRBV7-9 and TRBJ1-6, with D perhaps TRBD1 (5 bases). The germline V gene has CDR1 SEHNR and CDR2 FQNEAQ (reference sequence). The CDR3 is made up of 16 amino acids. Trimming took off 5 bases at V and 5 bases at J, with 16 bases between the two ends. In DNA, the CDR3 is TGTGCCAGCAGCCCCCCGAGAGGGACTAATAATTCACCCCTCCACTTT. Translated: CASSPPRGTNNSPLHF.

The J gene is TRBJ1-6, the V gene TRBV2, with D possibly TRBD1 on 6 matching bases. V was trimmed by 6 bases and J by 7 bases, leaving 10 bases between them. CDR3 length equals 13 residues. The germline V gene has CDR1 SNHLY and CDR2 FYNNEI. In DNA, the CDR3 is TGTGCCAGCAGCAGTACAGGGAATTCACCCCTCCACTTT. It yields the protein CASSSTGNSPLHF.

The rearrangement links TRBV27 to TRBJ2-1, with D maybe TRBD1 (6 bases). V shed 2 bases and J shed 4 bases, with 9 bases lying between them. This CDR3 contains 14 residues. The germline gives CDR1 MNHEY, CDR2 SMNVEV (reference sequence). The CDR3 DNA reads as TGTGCCAGCAGTTTAATCGGGACATACAATGAGCAGTTCTTC. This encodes CASSLIGTYNEQFF.

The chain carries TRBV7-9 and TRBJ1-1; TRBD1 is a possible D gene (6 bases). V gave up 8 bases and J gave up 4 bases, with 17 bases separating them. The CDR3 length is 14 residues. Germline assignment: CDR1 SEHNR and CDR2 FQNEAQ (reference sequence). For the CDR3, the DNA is TGTGCCAGCTCCTCTGGGACATCCTTCACTGAAGCTTTCTTT. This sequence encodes CASSSGTSFTEAFF.

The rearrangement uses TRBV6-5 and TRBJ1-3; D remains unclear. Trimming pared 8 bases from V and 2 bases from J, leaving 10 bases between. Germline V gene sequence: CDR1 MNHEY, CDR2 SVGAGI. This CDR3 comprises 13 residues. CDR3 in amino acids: CASLTRTGNTIYF. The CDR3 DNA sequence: TGTGCCAGCTTGACAAGGACTGGAAACACCATATATTTT.

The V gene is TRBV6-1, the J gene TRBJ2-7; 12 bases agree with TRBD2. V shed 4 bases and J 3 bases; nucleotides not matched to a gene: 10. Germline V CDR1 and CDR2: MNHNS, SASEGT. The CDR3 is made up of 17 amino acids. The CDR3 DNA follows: TGTGCCAGCAGTGGTAGTCAGACTAGCGGGAGTCTCTACGAGCAGTACTTC. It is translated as CASSGSQTSGSLYEQYF.

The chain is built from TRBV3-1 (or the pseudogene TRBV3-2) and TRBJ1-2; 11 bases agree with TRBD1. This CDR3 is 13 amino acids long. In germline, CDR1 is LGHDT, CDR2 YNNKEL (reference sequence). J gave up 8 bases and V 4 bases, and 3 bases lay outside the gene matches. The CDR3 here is CASSPGTGGGYTF. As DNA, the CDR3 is TGTGCCAGCAGCCCCGGGACAGGGGGAGGCTACACCTTC.

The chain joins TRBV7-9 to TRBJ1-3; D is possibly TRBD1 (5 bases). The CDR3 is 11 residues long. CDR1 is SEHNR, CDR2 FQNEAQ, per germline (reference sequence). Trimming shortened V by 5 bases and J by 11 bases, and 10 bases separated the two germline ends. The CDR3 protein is CASSGGGAIYF. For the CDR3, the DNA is TGTGCCAGCAGCGGGGGAGGCGCCATATATTTT.

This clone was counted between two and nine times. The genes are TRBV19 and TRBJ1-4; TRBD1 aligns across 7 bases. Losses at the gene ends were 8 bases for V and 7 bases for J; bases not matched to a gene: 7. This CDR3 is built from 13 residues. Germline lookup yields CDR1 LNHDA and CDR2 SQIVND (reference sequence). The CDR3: CASSTGLSEKLFF. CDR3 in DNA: TGTGCCAGTTCGACAGGGTTAAGTGAAAAACTGTTTTTT.

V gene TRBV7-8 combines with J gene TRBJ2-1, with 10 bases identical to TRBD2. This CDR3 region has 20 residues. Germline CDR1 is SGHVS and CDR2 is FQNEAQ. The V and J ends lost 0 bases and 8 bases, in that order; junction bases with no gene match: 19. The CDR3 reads CASSLAGVALAGPIGDEQFF. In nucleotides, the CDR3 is TGTGCCAGCAGCTTAGCGGGGGTGGCACTAGCGGGGCCGATCGGGGATGAGCAGTTCTTC. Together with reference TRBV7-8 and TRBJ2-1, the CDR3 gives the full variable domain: GAGVSQSPRYKVAKRGQDVALRCDPISGHVSLFWYQQALGQGPEFLTYFQNEAQLDKSGLPSDRFFAERPEGSVSTLKIQRTQQEDSAVYLCASSLAGVALAGPIGDEQFFGPGTRLTVL.